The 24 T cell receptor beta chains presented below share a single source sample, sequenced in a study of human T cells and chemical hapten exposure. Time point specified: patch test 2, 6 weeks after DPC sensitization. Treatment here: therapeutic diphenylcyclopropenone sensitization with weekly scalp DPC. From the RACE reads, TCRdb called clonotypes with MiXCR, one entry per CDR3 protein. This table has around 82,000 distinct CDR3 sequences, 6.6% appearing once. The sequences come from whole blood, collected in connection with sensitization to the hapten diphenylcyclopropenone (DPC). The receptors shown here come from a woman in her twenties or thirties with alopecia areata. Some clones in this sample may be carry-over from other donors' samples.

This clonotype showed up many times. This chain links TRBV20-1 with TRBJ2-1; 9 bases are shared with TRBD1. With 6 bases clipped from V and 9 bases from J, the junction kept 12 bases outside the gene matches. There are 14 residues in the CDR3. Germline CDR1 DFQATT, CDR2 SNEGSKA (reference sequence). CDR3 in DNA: TGCAGTGCCCTCAAACCGGACAGGGGAGGTGAGCAGTTCTTC. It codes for CSALKPDRGGEQFF.

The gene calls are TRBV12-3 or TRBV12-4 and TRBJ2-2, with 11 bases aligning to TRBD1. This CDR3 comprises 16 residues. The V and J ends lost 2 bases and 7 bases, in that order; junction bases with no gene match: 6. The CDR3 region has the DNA TGTGCCAGCAGTTTATCAGGACAGGGGGCCGGCGGGGAGCTGTTTTTT. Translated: CASSLSGQGAGGELFF.

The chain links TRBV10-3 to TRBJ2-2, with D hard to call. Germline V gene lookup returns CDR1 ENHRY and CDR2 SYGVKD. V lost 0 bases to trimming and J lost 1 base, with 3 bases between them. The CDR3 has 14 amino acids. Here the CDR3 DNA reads TGTGCCATCAGTGAGTCCGGGAACACCGGGGAGCTGTTTTTT. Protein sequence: CAISESGNTGELFF.

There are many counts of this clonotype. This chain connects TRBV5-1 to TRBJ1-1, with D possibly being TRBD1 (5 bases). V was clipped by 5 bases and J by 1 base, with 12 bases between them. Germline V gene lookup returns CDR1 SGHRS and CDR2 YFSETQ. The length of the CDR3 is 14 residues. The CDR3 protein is CASRVGAPNTEAFF. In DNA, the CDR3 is TGCGCCAGCAGGGTTGGGGCTCCGAACACTGAAGCTTTCTTT.

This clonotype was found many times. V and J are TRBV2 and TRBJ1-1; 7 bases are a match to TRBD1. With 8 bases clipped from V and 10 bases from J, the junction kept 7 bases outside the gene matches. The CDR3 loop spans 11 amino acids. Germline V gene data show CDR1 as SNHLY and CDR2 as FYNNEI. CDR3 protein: CASGVTGTAFF. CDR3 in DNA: TGTGCCAGCGGGGTGACAGGGACAGCTTTCTTT.

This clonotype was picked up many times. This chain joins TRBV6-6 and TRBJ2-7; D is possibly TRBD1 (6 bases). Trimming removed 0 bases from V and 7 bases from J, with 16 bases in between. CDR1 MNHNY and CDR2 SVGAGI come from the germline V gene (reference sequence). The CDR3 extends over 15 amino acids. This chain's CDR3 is CASSYSLVTGREQYF. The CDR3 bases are TGTGCCAGCAGTTACTCTCTTGTGACAGGACGGGAGCAGTACTTC.

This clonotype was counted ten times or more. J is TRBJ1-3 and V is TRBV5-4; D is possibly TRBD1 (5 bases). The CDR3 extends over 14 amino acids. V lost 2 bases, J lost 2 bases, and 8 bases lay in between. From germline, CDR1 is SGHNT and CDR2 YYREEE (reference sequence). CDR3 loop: CASSFGGAGNTIYF. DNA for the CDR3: TGTGCCAGCAGCTTTGGGGGTGCTGGAAACACCATATATTTT.

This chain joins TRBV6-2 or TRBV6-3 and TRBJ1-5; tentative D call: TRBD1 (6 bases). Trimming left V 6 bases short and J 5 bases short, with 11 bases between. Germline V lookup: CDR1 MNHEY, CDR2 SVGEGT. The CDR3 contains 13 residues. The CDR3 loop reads CASSYREYQPQHF. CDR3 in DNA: TGTGCCAGCAGCTACAGGGAGTATCAGCCCCAGCATTTT.

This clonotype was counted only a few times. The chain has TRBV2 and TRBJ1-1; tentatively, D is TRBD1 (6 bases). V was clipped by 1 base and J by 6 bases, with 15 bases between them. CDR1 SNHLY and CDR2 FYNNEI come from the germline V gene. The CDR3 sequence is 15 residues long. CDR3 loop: CASSEGGAGGSEAFF. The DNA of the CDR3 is TGTGCCAGCAGTGAAGGGGGGGCCGGGGGTTCTGAAGCTTTCTTT.

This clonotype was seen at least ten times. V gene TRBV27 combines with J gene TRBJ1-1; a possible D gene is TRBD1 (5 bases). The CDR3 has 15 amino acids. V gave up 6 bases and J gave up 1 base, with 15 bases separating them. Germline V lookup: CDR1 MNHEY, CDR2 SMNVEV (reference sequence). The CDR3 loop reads CASRGGTNKNTEAFF. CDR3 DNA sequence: TGTGCCAGCAGAGGCGGGACTAATAAGAACACTGAAGCTTTCTTT.

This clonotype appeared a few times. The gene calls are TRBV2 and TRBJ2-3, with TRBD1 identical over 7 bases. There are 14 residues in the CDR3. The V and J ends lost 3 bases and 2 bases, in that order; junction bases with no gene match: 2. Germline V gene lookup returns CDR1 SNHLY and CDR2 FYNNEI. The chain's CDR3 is CASSEQGVTDTQYF. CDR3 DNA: TGTGCCAGCAGTGAGCAGGGGGTCACAGATACGCAGTATTTT.

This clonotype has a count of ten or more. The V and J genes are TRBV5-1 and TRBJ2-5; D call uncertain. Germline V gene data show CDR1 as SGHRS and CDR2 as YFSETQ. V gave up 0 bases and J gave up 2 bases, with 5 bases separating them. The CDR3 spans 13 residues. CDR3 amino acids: CASSLGSQETQYF. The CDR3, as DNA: TGCGCCAGCAGCTTGGGTAGTCAAGAGACCCAGTACTTC.

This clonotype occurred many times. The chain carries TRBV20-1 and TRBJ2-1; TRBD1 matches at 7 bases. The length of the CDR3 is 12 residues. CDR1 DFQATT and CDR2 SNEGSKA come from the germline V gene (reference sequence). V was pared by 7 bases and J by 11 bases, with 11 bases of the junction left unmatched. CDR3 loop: CSVSLDRVKQFF. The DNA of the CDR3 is TGCAGTGTTAGCCTAGACAGGGTGAAGCAGTTCTTC.

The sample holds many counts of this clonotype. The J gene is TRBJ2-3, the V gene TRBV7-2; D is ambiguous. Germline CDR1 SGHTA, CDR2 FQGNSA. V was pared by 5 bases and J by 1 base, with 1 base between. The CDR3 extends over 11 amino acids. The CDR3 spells CASSRTDTQYF. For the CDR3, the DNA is TGTGCCAGCAGCCGCACAGATACGCAGTATTTT.

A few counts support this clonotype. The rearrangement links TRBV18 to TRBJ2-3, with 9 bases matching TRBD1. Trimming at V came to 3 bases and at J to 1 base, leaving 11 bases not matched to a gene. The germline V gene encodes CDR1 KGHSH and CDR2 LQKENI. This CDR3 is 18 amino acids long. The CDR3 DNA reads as TGTGCCAGCTCACCGGGACAGGGTATTCGGGGAGGCACAGATACGCAGTATTTT. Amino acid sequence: CASSPGQGIRGGTDTQYF.

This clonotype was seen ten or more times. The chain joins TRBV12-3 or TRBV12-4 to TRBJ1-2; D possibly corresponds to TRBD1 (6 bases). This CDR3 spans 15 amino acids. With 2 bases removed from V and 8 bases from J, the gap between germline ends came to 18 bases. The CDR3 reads CASSLSTTGARGYTF. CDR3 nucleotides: TGTGCCAGCAGTTTATCAACCACGGGGGCGCGGGGCTACACCTTC.

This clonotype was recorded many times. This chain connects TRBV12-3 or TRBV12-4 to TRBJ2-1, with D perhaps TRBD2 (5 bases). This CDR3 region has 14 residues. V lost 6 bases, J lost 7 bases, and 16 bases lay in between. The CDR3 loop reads CASSLARTGNEQFF. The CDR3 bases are TGTGCCAGCAGCCTAGCCAGGACCGGGAATGAGCAGTTCTTC.

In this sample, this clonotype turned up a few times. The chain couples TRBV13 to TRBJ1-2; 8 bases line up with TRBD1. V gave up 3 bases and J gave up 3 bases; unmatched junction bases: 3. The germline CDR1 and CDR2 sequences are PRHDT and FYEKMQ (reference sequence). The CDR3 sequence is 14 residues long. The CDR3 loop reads CASSLGQVDYGYTF. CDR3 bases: TGTGCCAGCAGCTTGGGACAGGTCGACTATGGCTACACCTTC.

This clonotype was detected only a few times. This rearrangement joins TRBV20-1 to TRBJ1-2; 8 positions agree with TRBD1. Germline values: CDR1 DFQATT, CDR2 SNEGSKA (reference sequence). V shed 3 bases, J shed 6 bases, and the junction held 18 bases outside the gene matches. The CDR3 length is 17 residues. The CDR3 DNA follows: TGCAGTGCTAGGGGCTCCGGGCCTGCGACAGGGGACGATGGCTACACCTTC. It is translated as CSARGSGPATGDDGYTF.

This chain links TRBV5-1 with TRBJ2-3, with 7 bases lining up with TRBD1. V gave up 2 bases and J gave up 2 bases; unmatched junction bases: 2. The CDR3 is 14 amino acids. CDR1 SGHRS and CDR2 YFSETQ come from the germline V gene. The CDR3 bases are TGCGCCAGCAGCTTCGGACAGGTCACAGATACGCAGTATTTT. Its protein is CASSFGQVTDTQYF.

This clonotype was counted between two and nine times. CDR3 loop: CASSLSGSGGSPDTQYF. The CDR3 DNA sequence: TGCGCCAGCAGCTTGTCTGGTAGCGGGGGGTCGCCAGATACGCAGTATTTT. The V gene is TRBV5-1, the J gene TRBJ2-3; TRBD2 agrees at 10 bases. The CDR3 has 17 residues. Looked up from germline, CDR1 is SGHRS and CDR2 is YFSETQ. V shed 1 base and J 4 bases; nucleotides not matched to a gene: 9.

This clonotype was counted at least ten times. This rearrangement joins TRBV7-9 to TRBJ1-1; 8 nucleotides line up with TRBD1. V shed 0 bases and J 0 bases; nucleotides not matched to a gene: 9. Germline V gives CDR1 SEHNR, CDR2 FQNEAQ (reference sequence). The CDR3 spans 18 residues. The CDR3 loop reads CASSLAGRGLLMNTEAFF. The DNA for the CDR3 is TGTGCCAGCAGCTTAGCGGGCAGGGGGCTTTTAATGAACACTGAAGCTTTCTTT.

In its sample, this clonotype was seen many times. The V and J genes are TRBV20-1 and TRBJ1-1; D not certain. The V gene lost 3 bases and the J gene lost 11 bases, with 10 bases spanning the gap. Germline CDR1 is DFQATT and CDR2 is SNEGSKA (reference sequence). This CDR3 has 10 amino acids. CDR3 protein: CSARRVGAFF. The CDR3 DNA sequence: TGCAGTGCTAGGAGGGTCGGCGCTTTCTTT.

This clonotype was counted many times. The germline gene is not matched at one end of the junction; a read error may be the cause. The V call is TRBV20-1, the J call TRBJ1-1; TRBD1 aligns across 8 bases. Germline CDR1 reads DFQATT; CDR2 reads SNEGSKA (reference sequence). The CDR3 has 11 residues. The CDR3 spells CSADRGTDQVF. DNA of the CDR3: TGCAGTGCTGACAGGGGTACCGACCAGGTTTTT.